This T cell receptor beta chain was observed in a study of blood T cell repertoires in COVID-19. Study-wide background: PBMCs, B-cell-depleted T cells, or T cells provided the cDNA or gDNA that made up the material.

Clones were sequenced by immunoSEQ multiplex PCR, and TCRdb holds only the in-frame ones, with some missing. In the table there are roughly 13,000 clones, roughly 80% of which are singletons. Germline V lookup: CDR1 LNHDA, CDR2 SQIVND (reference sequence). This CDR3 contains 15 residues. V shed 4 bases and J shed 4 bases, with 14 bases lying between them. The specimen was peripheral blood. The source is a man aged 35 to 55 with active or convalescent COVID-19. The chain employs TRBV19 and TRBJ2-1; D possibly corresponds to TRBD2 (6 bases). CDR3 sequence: CASSNAGIKYNEQFF. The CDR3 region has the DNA TGTGCCAGTAGTAACGCGGGGATAAAATACAATGAGCAGTTCTTC.